The rows below give T cell receptor beta chains drawn from one sample of a study of shared clonotypes between healthy human individuals. TCRdb keeps only in-frame clones here, not all; method: immunoSEQ multiplex PCR. The sample shows 500,000 to 700,000 clones, about 95% of them seen only once. Source material: naive CD8+ T cells sorted from blood. These receptor sequences come from a woman in her twenties or thirties in good health. Both conserved end residues are part of each CDR3. Fields, in order: V gene, D gene, CDR3 length, J gene, clone size, CDR3 protein, CDR3 DNA. A D gene is named only where the DNA matches it firmly. Clone size is stated in some rows and not others, as once, few, many or a class when expanded.

V: TRBV27
D: .
length: 13
J: TRBJ2-7
size: .
CDR3: CASSYSEGYEQYF
DNA: TGTGCCAGCAGTTACTCCGAGGGGTACGAGCAGTACTTC

V: TRBV5-8
D: .
length: 15
J: TRBJ1-4
size: .
CDR3: CASSSPLRTSEKLFF
DNA: TGTGCCAGCAGTTCCCCCCTACGGACAAGTGAAAAACTGTTTTTT

V: TRBV28
D: .
length: 14
J: TRBJ1-5
size: .
CDR3: CASSLSPPDQPQHF
DNA: TGTGCCAGCAGTTTATCTCCCCCCGATCAGCCCCAGCATTTT

V: TRBV27
D: TRBD1
length: 13
J: TRBJ2-7
size: .
CDR3: CASSSGQYYEQYF
DNA: TGTGCCAGCAGTTCGGGACAGTACTACGAGCAGTACTTC

V: TRBV13
D: TRBD1
length: 15
J: TRBJ2-1
size: once
CDR3: CASSRDRGLGNEQFF
DNA: TGTGCCAGCAGCCGGGACAGGGGACTCGGCAATGAGCAGTTCTTC

V: TRBV7-9
D: .
length: 12
J: TRBJ1-4
size: .
CDR3: CASRGLSEKLFF
DNA: TGTGCCAGCAGGGGCCTTAGTGAAAAACTGTTTTTT

V: TRBV19
D: .
length: 13
J: TRBJ1-1
size: .
CDR3: CASSMAGGTEAFF
DNA: TGTGCCAGTAGTATGGCGGGGGGGACTGAAGCTTTCTTT

V: TRBV28
D: .
length: 15
J: TRBJ2-7
size: .
CDR3: CASSYVVVSSYEQYF
DNA: TGTGCCAGCAGTTATGTTGTAGTATCCTCCTACGAGCAGTACTTC

V: TRBV5-1
D: .
length: 13
J: TRBJ2-6
size: .
CDR3: CASSLAVTNVLTF
DNA: TGCGCCAGCAGCTTGGCCGTCACAAACGTCCTGACTTTC

V: TRBV18
D: .
length: 13
J: TRBJ2-1
size: .
CDR3: CASSPHPGDEQFF
DNA: TGTGCCAGCTCACCCCACCCTGGAGATGAGCAGTTCTTC